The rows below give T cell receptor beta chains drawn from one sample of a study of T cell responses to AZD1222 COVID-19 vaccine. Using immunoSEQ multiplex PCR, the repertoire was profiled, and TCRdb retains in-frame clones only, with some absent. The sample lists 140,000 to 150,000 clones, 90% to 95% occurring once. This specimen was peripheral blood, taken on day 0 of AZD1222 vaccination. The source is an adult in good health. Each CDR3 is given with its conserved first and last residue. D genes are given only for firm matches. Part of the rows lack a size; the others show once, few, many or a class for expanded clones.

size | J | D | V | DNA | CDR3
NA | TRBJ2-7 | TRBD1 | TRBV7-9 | TGTGCCAGCAGCTTAGGGGACAGGACCTACGAGCAGTACTTC | CASSLGDRTYEQYF
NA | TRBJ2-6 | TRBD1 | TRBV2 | TGTGCCAGCAGCCAACAGGGGGCATCTGGGGCCAACGTCCTGACTTTC | CASSQQGASGANVLTF
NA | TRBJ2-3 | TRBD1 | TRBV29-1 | TGCAGCTGCAACACAGGGGGCACTCGCCGGTATTTT | CSCNTGGTRRYF
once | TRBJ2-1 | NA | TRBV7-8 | TGTGCCAGCAGCTTAGTCCCGCGTGCCAATGAGCAGCTCTTC | CASSLVPRANEQLF
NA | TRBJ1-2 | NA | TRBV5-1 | TGCGCCAGCAGCTTGGGGGGACAATTCGGTCTCTATGGCTACACCTTC | CASSLGGQFGLYGYTF
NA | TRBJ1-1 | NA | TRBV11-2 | TGTGCCAGCAGCTCCGGTGCGGGCGCTAAAGCTTTCTTT | CASSSGAGAKAFF
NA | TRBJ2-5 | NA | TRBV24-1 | TGTGCCACCAGTGATTTTCAGGGAGAAGAGACCCAGTACTTC | CATSDFQGEETQYF
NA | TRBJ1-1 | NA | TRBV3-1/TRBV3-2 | TGTGCCAGTACAGTCGGCAGACGGATCACTGAAGCTTTCTTT | CASTVGRRITEAFF
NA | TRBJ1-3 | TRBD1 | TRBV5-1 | TGCGCCAGCAGCTTGGCCAGTGGACAGGGCACTGGAAACACCATATATTTT | CASSLASGQGTGNTIYF
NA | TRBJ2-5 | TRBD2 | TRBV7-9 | TGTGCCAGCAGCTTGGGACTAGCGGGAGAAGAGACCCAGTACTTC | CASSLGLAGEETQYF
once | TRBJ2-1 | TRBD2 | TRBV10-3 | TGTGCCATCAGTGAAACGGGGCTAGCGGACTACAATGAGCAGTTCTTC | CAISETGLADYNEQFF
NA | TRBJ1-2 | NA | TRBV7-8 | TGTGCCAGCAGCTTAACGTCCGGGACACCCGGGGACTATGGCTACACCTTC | CASSLTSGTPGDYGYTF
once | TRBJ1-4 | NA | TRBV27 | TGTGCCAGCAGTCCCAGGTTAAATGAAAAACTGTTTTTT | CASSPRLNEKLFF
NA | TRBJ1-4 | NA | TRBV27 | TGTGCCAGCAGTTTAGGACGGACTAATGAAAAACTGTTTTTT | CASSLGRTNEKLFF
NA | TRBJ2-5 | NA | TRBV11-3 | TGTGCCAGCAGCTTAGGACGGACCCACCAAGAGACCCAGTACTTC | CASSLGRTHQETQYF
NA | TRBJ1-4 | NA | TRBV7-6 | TGTGCCAGCAGCTTTCTGGGTGAAAAACTGTTTTTT | CASSFLGEKLFF
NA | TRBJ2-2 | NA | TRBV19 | TGTGCCAGCCCGGGACACAACACCGGGGAGCTGTTTTTT | CASPGHNTGELFF
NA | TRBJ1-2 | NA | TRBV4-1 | TGCGCCAGCAGCCAAGAGGGGGAATATGGCTACACCTTC | CASSQEGEYGYTF
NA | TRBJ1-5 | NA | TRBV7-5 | TGTGTCAGAAATCATAGTAAGGGGAGTAACGGCAATCAGCCCCAGCATTTT | CVRNHSKGSNGNQPQHF
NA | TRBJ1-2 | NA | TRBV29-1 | TGCAGCGTTGAAGAAAGGGAAGGGACCGGGGGCTACACCTTC | CSVEEREGTGGYTF
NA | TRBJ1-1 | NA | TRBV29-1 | TGCAGCGTTGAAGTAGGGGGCACTGAAGCTTTCTTT | CSVEVGGTEAFF
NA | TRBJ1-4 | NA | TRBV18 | TGTGCCAGCTCACCACCGGGGGCAGGGAGGTCGGAAAAACTGTTTTTT | CASSPPGAGRSEKLFF
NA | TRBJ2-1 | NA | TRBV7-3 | TGTGCCAGCAGCTCCCGGACCGGGTCAGGAGGTGAGCAGTTCTTC | CASSSRTGSGGEQFF
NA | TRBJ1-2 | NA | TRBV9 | TGTGCCAGCAGCCACGGGACCTGGGACTACTATGGCTACACCTTC | CASSHGTWDYYGYTF
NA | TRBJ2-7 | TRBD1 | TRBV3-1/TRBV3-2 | TGTGCCAGCAGCCAAGGAGGACAGGGATTATATCGCGAGCAGTACTTC | CASSQGGQGLYREQYF
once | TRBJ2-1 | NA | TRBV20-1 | TGCAGTGCTAGTGCCCCGGGTAACTCCTACAATGAGCAGTTCTTC | CSASAPGNSYNEQFF
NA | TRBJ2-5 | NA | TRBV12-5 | TGTGCTAGTGGTTTGTTCGAAGAGACCCAGTACTTC | CASGLFEETQYF
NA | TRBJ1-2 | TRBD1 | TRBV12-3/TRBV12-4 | TGTGCCAGCAGTTTTGGCCAGGGGGTTGGCTACACCTTC | CASSFGQGVGYTF
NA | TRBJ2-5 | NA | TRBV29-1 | TGCAGCGGCCTCCGGGACTTACAAGAGACCCAGTACTTC | CSGLRDLQETQYF
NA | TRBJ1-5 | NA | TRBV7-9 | TGTGCCAGCACCCCCGGAGGCAATCAGCCCCAGCATTTT | CASTPGGNQPQHF
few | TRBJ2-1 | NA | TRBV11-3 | TGTGCCAGCAGCTTAAGGACAGTCCCGTACAATGAGCAGTTCTTC | CASSLRTVPYNEQFF
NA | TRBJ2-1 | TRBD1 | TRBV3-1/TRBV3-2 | TGTGCCAGCAGCGGGGACAGGGACTACTACAATGAGCAGTTCTTC | CASSGDRDYYNEQFF
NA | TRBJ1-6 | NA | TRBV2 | TGTGCCAGCACCGCGACTCGGGACATTTTCCCCTCACCCCTCCACTTT | CASTATRDIFPSPLHF
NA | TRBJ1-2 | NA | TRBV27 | TGTGCCAGCAGTTTCCGGGGGGCGTATGGCTACACCTTC | CASSFRGAYGYTF
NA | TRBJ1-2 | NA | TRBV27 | TGTGCCAGCAGTTCCCGAGGGCAGGGTGAATATGGCTACACCTTC | CASSSRGQGEYGYTF